This T cell receptor beta chain was sequenced during a study of cytomegalovirus exposure and HLA in healthy donors. Findings and caveats of the study: The classifier, whose performance was assessed in both the original and validation cohorts, reportedly diagnosed cytomegalovirus status with high specificity and sensitivity.

As for the donors, each was a healthy bone marrow donor. This clone was seen just once. The antigen remains unidentified. The PCR employed 60 Vbeta primers together with 13 Jbeta primers. Assay: immunoSEQ multiplex PCR; the TCRdb copy retains only in-frame clones and omits some. This repertoire shows 60,000 to 85,000 clones, over 70% found once; its top ten account for 1.5% to 2%. Trimming removed 7 bases from V and 4 bases from J; junction bases left unmatched: 5. Per germline, CDR1 LNHDA and CDR2 SQIVND (reference sequence). This CDR3 is 14 amino acids long. The TCR was taken from a man between 40 and 49 years old in good health and CMV-seronegative. Sequencing used PBMCs. This chain uses TRBV19 with TRBJ2-1; 9 positions match TRBD2. The CDR3 reads CASKGLAGYNEQFF. In nucleotides, the CDR3 is TGTGCCAGTAAGGGGCTAGCGGGGTACAATGAGCAGTTCTTC.